The 23 T cell receptor beta chains below all came from one sample that was sequenced in a study of cytomegalovirus exposure and HLA in healthy donors. The PCR was carried out with 60 Vbeta primers and 13 Jbeta primers. Measured with immunoSEQ multiplex PCR; TCRdb has only the in-frame clones, and not every one. The sample includes under 250,000 clones, about 80% of them seen just once. The material sequenced was PBMCs. The receptors were gathered from a woman aged 55-69 years in good health and CMV-seropositive.

This clone was detected once. The chain couples TRBV19 to TRBJ1-2; D possibly corresponds to TRBD1 (5 bases). Germline V gives CDR1 LNHDA, CDR2 SQIVND (reference sequence). This CDR3 has 17 residues. V dropped 1 base and J dropped 5 bases, with 20 bases sitting between them. The CDR3 sequence: CASSIGPLGGSAYGYTF. The DNA of the CDR3 is TGTGCCAGTAGTATAGGCCCCCTGGGGGGGAGCGCATATGGCTACACCTTC.

The sample holds one count of this clone. The J gene is TRBJ2-5, the V gene TRBV5-1; possible D gene TRBD2, 6 bases. Germline CDR1 SGHRS, CDR2 YFSETQ. Deletions cut 0 bases from V and 4 bases from J, with 13 bases between. This CDR3 region has 15 residues. DNA for the CDR3: TGCGCCAGCAGCTTGGAGGCGGGGAGCGGAGAGACCCAGTACTTC. It codes for CASSLEAGSGETQYF.

The chain employs TRBV27 and TRBJ2-7; 7 positions agree with TRBD1. The CDR3 extends over 15 amino acids. Germline CDR1 is MNHEY and CDR2 is SMNVEV (reference sequence). V lost 5 bases to trimming and J lost 2 bases; unmatched junction nucleotides: 9. Here the CDR3 reads CASSRTGVTTYEQYF. The CDR3 region has the DNA TGTGCCAGCAGTAGAACAGGGGTCACAACCTACGAGCAGTACTTC.

This clone turned up a few times. V is TRBV25-1 and J is TRBJ1-1; D remains unclear. The CDR3 is made up of 13 amino acids. Germline V gene data show CDR1 as MGHDK and CDR2 as SYGVNS. Trimming took 6 bases from V and 1 from J, leaving 9 bases between them. DNA for the CDR3: TGTGCCAGCAGGGAGGGCACGAACACTGAAGCTTTCTTT. It yields the protein CASREGTNTEAFF.

The count of this clone is one. CDR3 protein: CASGATGDQETQYF. In DNA, the CDR3 is TGCGCCAGCGGCGCCACAGGGGACCAAGAGACCCAGTACTTC. The chain employs TRBV5-1 and TRBJ2-5, with TRBD1 matching 7 bases. Germline V lookup: CDR1 SGHRS, CDR2 YFSETQ. Trimming at V came to 7 bases and at J to 0 bases, leaving 6 bases not matched to a gene. CDR3 length equals 14 residues.

The V and J genes are TRBV6-1 and TRBJ1-3, with D uncertain. The CDR3 totals 17 residues. Germline V CDR1 and CDR2: MNHNS, SASEGT. Trimming stripped 2 bases from V and 0 bases from J, with 14 bases between. CDR3 DNA sequence: TGTGCCAGCAGTGAACTGGGCAGAAGACCCTCTGGAAACACCATATATTTT. Protein sequence: CASSELGRRPSGNTIYF.

The DNA of the CDR3 is TGTGCCAGCAGGATGGGGGCAGGTGGTAATGAAAAACTGTTTTTT. It is translated as CASRMGAGGNEKLFF. This chain uses TRBV2 with TRBJ1-4; D is perhaps TRBD1 (6 bases). The V and J ends lost 6 bases and 4 bases respectively, with 15 bases between them. This CDR3 spans 15 amino acids. Germline V gene data show CDR1 as SNHLY and CDR2 as FYNNEI.

The chain couples TRBV12-1 to TRBJ2-7; TRBD2, the table's D call, lacks a check against the DNA. TRBV12-1 is tagged as a pseudogene. The CDR3 extends over 16 amino acids. The CDR3 nucleotides read TGTGCCAGCAGCTGGGAGGGGCTAGCGGGAAGGATCGAGCAGTACTTC. This gives the protein CASSWEGLAGRIEQYF.

This clone was detected only a few times. The rearrangement uses TRBV5-5 and TRBJ2-1, with TRBD1 matching over 7 bases. The CDR3 contains 13 residues. V dropped 5 bases and J dropped 5; count of bases not matched to a gene: 4. Germline CDR1 and CDR2: SGHKS and YYEKEE (reference sequence). CDR3 nucleotides: TGTGCCAGCAGACAGGGGTTGGACAATGAGCAGTTCTTC. Translation: CASRQGLDNEQFF.

The rearrangement uses TRBV5-1 and TRBJ2-3, with 12 bases that match TRBD2. The CDR3 runs to 15 residues. CDR1 SGHRS and CDR2 YFSETQ come from the germline V gene. The V and J ends lost 6 bases and 2 bases, in that order; junction bases with no gene match: 4. The CDR3: CASTRTSGNTDTQYF. CDR3 DNA: TGCGCCAGCACCAGGACTAGCGGGAACACAGATACGCAGTATTTT. Full variable domain (rest looked up from reference TRBV5-1 and TRBJ2-3): KAGVTQTPRYLIKTRGQQVTLSCSPISGHRSVSWYQQTPGQGLQFLFEYFSETQRNKGNFPGRFSGRQFSNSRSEMNVSTLELGDSALYLCASTRTSGNTDTQYFGPGTRLTVL.

The chain joins TRBV5-1 to TRBJ2-1; D is perhaps TRBD2 (5 bases). V was shortened by 2 bases and J by 9 bases, with 12 bases between the two germline ends. The CDR3 has 13 amino acids. Germline V gene sequence: CDR1 SGHRS, CDR2 YFSETQ. Here the CDR3 reads CASSFGNGGEQFF. CDR3 sequence (DNA): TGCGCCAGCAGCTTCGGGAATGGCGGTGAGCAGTTCTTC.

This clone has a single count. The V gene is TRBV7-9, the J gene TRBJ2-7; tentative D call: TRBD1 (8 bases). Trimming took 0 bases from V and 1 from J, leaving 13 bases between them. The CDR3 is 16 residues long. The germline V gene has CDR1 SEHNR and CDR2 FQNEAQ (reference sequence). The CDR3 sequence is CASSLATGGGSYEQYF. CDR3 in DNA: TGTGCCAGCAGCTTAGCCACAGGGGGAGGGTCCTACGAGCAGTACTTC.

The J gene is TRBJ1-1, the V gene TRBV27; 9 bases match TRBD1. J lost 4 bases, V lost 6 bases, and 6 bases had no gene match. The CDR3 is made up of 14 amino acids. Germline V gene data show CDR1 as MNHEY and CDR2 as SMNVEV (reference sequence). The CDR3 nucleotides read TGTGCCAGCAGGGACAGGGGCACGGGCACTGAAGCTTTCTTT. Translated, it gives CASRDRGTGTEAFF.

Only a few counts were recorded for this clone. The chain recombines TRBV5-4 with TRBJ1-4, with a tentative D call TRBD1 (5 bases). Germline lookup yields CDR1 SGHNT and CDR2 YYREEE (reference sequence). This CDR3 spans 13 amino acids. Trimming left V 4 bases short and J 6 bases short, with 10 bases between. In DNA, the CDR3 is TGTGCCAGCAGCGGGACTGGGGATGAAAAACTGTTTTTT. It specifies CASSGTGDEKLFF.

The chain is built from TRBV25-1 and TRBJ2-6; D may be TRBD2 (7 bases). The germline V gene has CDR1 MGHDK and CDR2 SYGVNS. Trimming left V 7 bases short and J 2 bases short, with 12 bases between. There are 15 residues in the CDR3. The CDR3 region has the DNA TGTGCCAGCACTGGGGGGGCGGCTGGGGCCAACGTCCTGACTTTC. It codes for CASTGGAAGANVLTF.

The chain's CDR3 is CSVGAAGIPQHF. The CDR3 nucleotides read TGCAGCGTTGGGGCCGCGGGCATTCCCCAGCATTTT. The gene calls are TRBV29-1 and TRBJ1-5; no clear D gene. The CDR3 contains 12 residues. CDR1 and CDR2 (germline): SQVTM, ANQGSEA. Trimming cost V 4 bases and J 10 bases, with 14 bases left between them.

The chain links TRBV7-9 to TRBJ2-1; 9 nucleotides line up with TRBD2. This CDR3 has 15 amino acids. Per germline, CDR1 SEHNR and CDR2 FQNEAQ (reference sequence). J lost 2 bases, V lost 4 bases, and 3 bases had no gene match. CDR3 protein: CASSSGLAPYNEQFF. The CDR3 bases are TGTGCCAGCAGCTCGGGACTAGCACCCTACAATGAGCAGTTCTTC.

The chain combines TRBV2 with TRBJ1-4, with a tentative D call TRBD1 (6 bases). V dropped 7 bases and J dropped 8 bases, with 26 bases sitting between them. The CDR3 length is 17 residues. The germline CDR1 and CDR2 sequences are SNHLY and FYNNEI. CDR3 sequence (DNA): TGTGCCAGCACTCCCGGGCCAGGGGCTCCTCAGAGAGAAAAACTGTTTTTT. As protein: CASTPGPGAPQREKLFF. The full variable domain, completed using reference TRBV2 and TRBJ1-4, is EPEVTQTPSHQVTQMGQEVILRCVPISNHLYFYWYRQILGQKVEFLVSFYNNEISEKSEIFDDQFSVERPDGSNFTLKIRSTKLEDSAMYFCASTPGPGAPQREKLFFGSGTQLSVL.

The V gene is TRBV29-1, the J gene TRBJ1-1; no clear D. The CDR3 runs 10 residues. Trimming removed 2 bases from V and 12 bases from J, with 10 bases in between. Looked up from germline, CDR1 is SQVTM and CDR2 is ANQGSEA. The CDR3 loop is CSVEPQATFF. CDR3 nucleotides: TGCAGCGTTGAACCTCAGGCGACTTTCTTT.

The rearrangement uses TRBV11-2 and TRBJ2-3; D possibly corresponds to TRBD1 (6 bases). V lost 1 base, J lost 0 bases, and 17 bases lay in between. Germline V gene sequence: CDR1 SGHAT, CDR2 FQNNGV. This CDR3 spans 18 amino acids. CDR3 sequence (DNA): TGTGCCAGCAGCTTAGGTTATGTAGACAGGTCTAGCACAGATACGCAGTATTTT. Translating gives CASSLGYVDRSSTDTQYF.

The chain is built from TRBV9 and TRBJ2-2, with 7 bases that match TRBD2. This CDR3 spans 15 amino acids. The germline gives CDR1 SGDLS, CDR2 YYNGEE. With V trimmed by 0 bases and J by 6 bases, 5 bases remained unmatched. The CDR3 sequence: CASSVGGGVAGELFF. The CDR3 DNA reads as TGTGCCAGCAGCGTAGGGGGGGGAGTGGCCGGGGAGCTGTTTTTT.

V gene TRBV4-1 combines with J gene TRBJ2-2; TRBD2 matches at 10 bases. CDR1 MGHRA and CDR2 YSYEKL come from the germline V gene. The CDR3 extends over 16 amino acids. Unmatched junction bases numbered 2, after V lost 2 bases and J lost 2 bases. Here the CDR3 reads CASSQQLAGNTGELFF. CDR3 DNA sequence: TGCGCCAGCAGCCAACAACTAGCGGGAAACACCGGGGAGCTGTTTTTT.

The V and J genes are TRBV5-1 and TRBJ2-1; 9 nucleotides align to TRBD2. CDR1 is SGHRS, CDR2 YFSETQ, per germline. J was trimmed by 5 bases and V by 0 bases; bases with no gene match: 6. CDR3 length: 16 amino acids. The chain's CDR3 is CASSLDSGGFNNEQFF. For the CDR3, the DNA is TGCGCCAGCAGCTTGGATAGCGGGGGATTTAACAATGAGCAGTTCTTC. The variable domain in full, with the rest retrieved from reference TRBV5-1 and TRBJ2-1, is KAGVTQTPRYLIKTRGQQVTLSCSPISGHRSVSWYQQTPGQGLQFLFEYFSETQRNKGNFPGRFSGRQFSNSRSEMNVSTLELGDSALYLCASSLDSGGFNNEQFFGPGTRLTVL.